This is a list of T cell receptor beta chains from one sample in a study of cytotoxic CD8 clonotypes in ibrutinib-treated CLL. Profiling relied on immunoSEQ multiplex PCR, and the TCRdb table lists in-frame clones only, not all of them. Here the sample spans nearly 100,000 clones, around 73% being singletons. Source: PBMCs, taken after 12 months of ibrutinib treatment. Receptor source: a human donor with chronic lymphocytic leukemia. Both conserved end residues are part of each CDR3. D genes are given only for firm matches. Size values are once, few and many counts, or a class for expanded clones, and some rows have none.

>.|TRBJ2-3|TRBD1|TRBV5-1|17
CASSRGQAAARTDTQYF
TGCGCCAGCAGCAGAGGACAGGCCGCCGCCAGAACAGATACGCAGTATTTT
>.|TRBJ2-7|.|TRBV7-2|14
CASSNTGTMGEQYF
TGTGCCAGCAGCAATACCGGGACCATGGGGGAGCAGTACTTC
>.|TRBJ2-1|TRBD2|TRBV5-1|16
CASSWPLAGFWNEQFF
TGCGCCAGCAGCTGGCCACTAGCGGGGTTTTGGAATGAGCAGTTCTTC
>.|TRBJ2-3|.|TRBV29-1|14
CSVVERLGTDTQYF
TGCAGCGTTGTTGAACGGTTAGGCACAGATACGCAGTATTTT
>.|TRBJ1-2|.|TRBV9|15
CASSVYQTANYGYTF
TGTGCCAGCAGCGTCTACCAGACTGCTAACTATGGCTACACCTTC
>.|TRBJ2-7|TRBD2|TRBV10-3|18
CAIRSGGAPSYSSYEQYF
TGTGCCATCAGGAGCGGGGGCGCTCCTTCATATAGCTCCTACGAGCAGTACTTC
>.|TRBJ2-7|TRBD1|TRBV18|13
CASSLGQSYEQYF
TGTGCCAGCTCCCTGGGACAGTCCTACGAGCAGTACTTC
>.|TRBJ2-7|.|TRBV18|14
CASSPPTGTYEQYF
TGTGCCAGCTCACCACCGACCGGAACTTACGAGCAGTACTTC
>.|TRBJ2-4|TRBD1|TRBV5-1|16
CASSSTGNGAKNIQYF
TGCGCCAGCAGCTCGACAGGGAATGGGGCCAAAAACATTCAGTACTTC
>.|TRBJ1-2|.|TRBV5-5|13
CASSLSGGVGYTF
TGTGCCAGCAGCTTGAGCGGGGGCGTTGGCTACACCTTC
>.|TRBJ2-3|TRBD2|TRBV27|15
CASTQRGRSTDTQYF
TGTGCCAGCACCCAGCGGGGGCGCAGCACAGATACGCAGTATTTT
>.|TRBJ1-6|.|TRBV10-3|16
CAISDDETAFNSPLHF
TGTGCCATCAGTGATGATGAGACAGCCTTTAATTCACCCCTCCACTTT
>.|TRBJ2-5|TRBD2|TRBV11-2|17
CASRLAVVAGAQETQYF
TGTGCCAGCAGATTAGCGGTGGTAGCGGGGGCCCAAGAGACCCAGTACTTC
>many|TRBJ2-4|.|TRBV7-2|15
CASSLEPRFENIQYF
TGTGCCAGCAGCTTAGAGCCCCGCTTTGAGAACATTCAGTACTTC
>.|TRBJ2-3|TRBD2|TRBV5-1|16
CASSPRVAGKEDTQYF
TGCGCCAGCAGCCCCCGGGTAGCGGGGAAGGAAGATACGCAGTATTTT
>.|TRBJ2-3|.|TRBV7-6|13
CASSLDFTDTQYF
TGTGCCAGCAGCTTGGACTTCACAGATACGCAGTATTTT
>.|TRBJ2-1|TRBD1|TRBV15|16
CATSRVGQGALNEQFF
TGTGCCACCAGCAGAGTGGGACAGGGGGCTCTTAATGAGCAGTTCTTC
>.|TRBJ2-2|TRBD1|TRBV7-8|19
CASSLKWGGTGKGTGELFF
TGTGCCAGCAGTTTGAAATGGGGAGGGACAGGGAAAGGCACCGGGGAGCTGTTTTTT
>.|TRBJ2-5|.|TRBV28|13
CASRVPKRQERYF
TGTGCCAGCAGGGTCCCCAAACGGCAGGAGCGGTACTTC
>.|TRBJ1-1|.|TRBV7-9|15
CASSLGLGMNTEAFF
TGTGCCAGCAGCTTAGGGTTAGGGATGAACACTGAAGCTTTCTTT